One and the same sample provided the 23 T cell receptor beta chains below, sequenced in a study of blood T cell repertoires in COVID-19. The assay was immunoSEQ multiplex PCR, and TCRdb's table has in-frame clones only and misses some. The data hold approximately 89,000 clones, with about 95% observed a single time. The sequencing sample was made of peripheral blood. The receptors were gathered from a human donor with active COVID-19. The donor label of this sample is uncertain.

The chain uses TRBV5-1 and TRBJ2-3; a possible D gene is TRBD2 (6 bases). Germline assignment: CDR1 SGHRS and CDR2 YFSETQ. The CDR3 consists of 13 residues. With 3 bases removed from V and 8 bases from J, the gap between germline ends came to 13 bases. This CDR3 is CASSYRMGGTQYF. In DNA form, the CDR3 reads TGCGCCAGCAGCTACCGGATGGGGGGTACGCAGTATTTT.

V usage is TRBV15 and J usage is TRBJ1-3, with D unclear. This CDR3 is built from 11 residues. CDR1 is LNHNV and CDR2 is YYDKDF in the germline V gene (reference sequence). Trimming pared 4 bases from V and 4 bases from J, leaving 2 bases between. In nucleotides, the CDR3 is TGTGCCACCAGCACAGGAAACACCATATATTTT. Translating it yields CATSTGNTIYF.

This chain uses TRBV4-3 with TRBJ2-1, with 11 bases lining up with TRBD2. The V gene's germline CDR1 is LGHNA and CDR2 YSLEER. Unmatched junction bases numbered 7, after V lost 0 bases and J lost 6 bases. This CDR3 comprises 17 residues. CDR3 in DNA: TGCGCCAGCAGCCAAGAACCCCTAGCGGGAGGCTTCAATGAGCAGTTCTTC. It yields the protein CASSQEPLAGGFNEQFF.

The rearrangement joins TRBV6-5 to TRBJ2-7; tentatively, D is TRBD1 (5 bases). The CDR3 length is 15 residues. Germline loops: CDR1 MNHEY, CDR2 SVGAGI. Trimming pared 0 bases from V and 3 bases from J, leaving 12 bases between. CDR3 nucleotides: TGTGCCAGCAGTTACTCTTGGCAGGGTGACTACGAGCAGTACTTC. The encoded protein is CASSYSWQGDYEQYF.

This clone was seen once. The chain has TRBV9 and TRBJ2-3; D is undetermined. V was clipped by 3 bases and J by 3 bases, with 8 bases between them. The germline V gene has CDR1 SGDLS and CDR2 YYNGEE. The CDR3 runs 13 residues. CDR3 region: CASSALSTDTQYF. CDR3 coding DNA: TGTGCCAGCAGCGCCCTTAGTACAGATACGCAGTATTTT.

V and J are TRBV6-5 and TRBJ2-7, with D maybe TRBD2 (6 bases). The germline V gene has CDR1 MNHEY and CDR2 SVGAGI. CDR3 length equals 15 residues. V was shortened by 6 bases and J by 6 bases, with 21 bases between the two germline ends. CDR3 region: CASSRGSGSAGEQYF. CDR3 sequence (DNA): TGTGCCAGCAGCCGAGGATCGGGTTCAGCGGGCGAGCAGTACTTC.

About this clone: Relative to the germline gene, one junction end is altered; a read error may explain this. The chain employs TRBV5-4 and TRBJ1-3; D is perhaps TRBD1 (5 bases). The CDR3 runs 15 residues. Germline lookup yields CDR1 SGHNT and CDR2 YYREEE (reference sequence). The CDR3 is CAGSPGPRAGNTIYF. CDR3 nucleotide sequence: TGTGCCGGCAGCCCCGGACCCAGGGCCGGAAACACCATATATTTT.

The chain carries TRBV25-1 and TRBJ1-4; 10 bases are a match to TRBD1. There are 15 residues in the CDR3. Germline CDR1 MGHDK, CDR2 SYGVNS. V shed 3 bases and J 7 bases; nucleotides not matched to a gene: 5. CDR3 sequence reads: CASSERTGGLEKLFF. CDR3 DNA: TGTGCCAGCAGTGAGCGGACAGGGGGACTTGAAAAACTGTTTTTT.

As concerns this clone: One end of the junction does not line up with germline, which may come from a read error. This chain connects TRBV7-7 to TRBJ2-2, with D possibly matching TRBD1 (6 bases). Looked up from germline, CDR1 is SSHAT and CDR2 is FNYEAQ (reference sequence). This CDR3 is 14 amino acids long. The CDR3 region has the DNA TGTGCTAGCAGCTTGGACAGAGGCACCGGGGAGCTGTTTTTT. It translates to CASSLDRGTGELFF.

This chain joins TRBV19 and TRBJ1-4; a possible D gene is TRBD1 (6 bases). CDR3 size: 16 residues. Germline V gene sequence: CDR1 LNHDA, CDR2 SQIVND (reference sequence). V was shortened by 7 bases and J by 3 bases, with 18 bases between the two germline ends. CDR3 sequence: CASTERGGKSNEKLFF. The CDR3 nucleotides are TGTGCCAGTACCGAAAGGGGGGGGAAGTCTAATGAAAAACTGTTTTTT.

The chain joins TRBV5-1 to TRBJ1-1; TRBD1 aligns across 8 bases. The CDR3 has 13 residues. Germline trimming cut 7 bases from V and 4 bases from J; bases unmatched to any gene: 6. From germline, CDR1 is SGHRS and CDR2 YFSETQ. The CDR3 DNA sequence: TGCGCCAGCCACGGTGGGACAGGCACTGAAGCTTTCTTT. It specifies CASHGGTGTEAFF.

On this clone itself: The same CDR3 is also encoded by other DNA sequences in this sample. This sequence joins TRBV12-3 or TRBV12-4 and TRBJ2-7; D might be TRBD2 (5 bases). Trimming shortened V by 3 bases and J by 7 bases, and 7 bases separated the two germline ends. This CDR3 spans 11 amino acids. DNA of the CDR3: TGTGCCAGCAGTTTGAGAGGGGAGCAGTACTTC. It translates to CASSLRGEQYF.

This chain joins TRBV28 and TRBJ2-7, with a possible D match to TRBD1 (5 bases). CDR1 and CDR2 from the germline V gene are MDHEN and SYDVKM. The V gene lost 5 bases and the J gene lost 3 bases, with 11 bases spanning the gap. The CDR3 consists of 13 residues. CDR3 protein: CASSRNRIYEQYF. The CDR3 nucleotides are TGTGCCAGCAGTAGAAACAGGATCTACGAGCAGTACTTC.

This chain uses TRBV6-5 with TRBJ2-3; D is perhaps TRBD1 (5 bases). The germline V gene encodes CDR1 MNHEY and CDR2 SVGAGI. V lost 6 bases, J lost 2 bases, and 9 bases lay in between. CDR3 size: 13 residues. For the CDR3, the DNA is TGTGCCAGCAGACGACAGACCACAGATACGCAGTATTTT. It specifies CASRRQTTDTQYF.

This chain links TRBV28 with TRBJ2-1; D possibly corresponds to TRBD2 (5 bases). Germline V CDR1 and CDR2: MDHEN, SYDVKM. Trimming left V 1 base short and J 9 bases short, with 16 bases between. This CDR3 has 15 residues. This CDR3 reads CASSLFGGWVGEQFF. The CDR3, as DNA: TGTGCCAGCAGTTTATTCGGCGGGTGGGTCGGTGAGCAGTTCTTC.

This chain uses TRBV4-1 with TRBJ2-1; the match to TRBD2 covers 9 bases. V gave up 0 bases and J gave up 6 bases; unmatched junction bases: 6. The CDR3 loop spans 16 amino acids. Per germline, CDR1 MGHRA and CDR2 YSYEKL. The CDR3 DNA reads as TGCGCCAGCAGCCAAGAAGCGGGGGGCCTGACCAATGAGCAGTTCTTC. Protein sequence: CASSQEAGGLTNEQFF.

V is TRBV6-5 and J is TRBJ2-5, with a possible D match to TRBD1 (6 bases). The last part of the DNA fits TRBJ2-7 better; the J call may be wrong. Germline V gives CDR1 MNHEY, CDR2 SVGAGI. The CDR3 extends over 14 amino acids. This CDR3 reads CASSRTEMNYEQYF. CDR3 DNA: TGTGCCAGCAGTCGGACAGAAATGAATTACGAGCAGTACTTC.

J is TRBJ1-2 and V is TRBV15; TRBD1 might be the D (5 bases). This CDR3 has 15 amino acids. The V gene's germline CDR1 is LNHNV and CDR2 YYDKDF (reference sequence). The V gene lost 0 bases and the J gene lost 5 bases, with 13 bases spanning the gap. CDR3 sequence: CATSREVRVGYGYTF. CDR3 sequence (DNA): TGTGCCACCAGCAGAGAGGTCAGGGTCGGGTATGGCTACACCTTC.

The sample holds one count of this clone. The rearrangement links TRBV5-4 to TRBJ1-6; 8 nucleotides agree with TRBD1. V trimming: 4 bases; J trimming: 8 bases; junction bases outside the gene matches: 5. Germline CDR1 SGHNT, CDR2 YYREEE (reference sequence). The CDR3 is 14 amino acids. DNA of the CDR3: TGTGCCAGCAGCCTGGACAGGGCAGATTCACCCCTCCACTTT. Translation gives CASSLDRADSPLHF.

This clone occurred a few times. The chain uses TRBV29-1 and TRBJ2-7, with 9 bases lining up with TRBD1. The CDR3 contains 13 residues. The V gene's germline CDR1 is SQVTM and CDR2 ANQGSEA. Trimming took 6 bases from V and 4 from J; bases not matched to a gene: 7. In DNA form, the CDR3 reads TGCAGCGTCTCCGGGACAGGGCAATACGAGCAGTACTTC. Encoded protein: CSVSGTGQYEQYF.

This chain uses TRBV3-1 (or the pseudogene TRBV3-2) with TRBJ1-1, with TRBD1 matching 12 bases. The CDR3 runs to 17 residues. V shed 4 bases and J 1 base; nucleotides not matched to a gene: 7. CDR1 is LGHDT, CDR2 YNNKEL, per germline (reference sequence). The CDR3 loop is CASSPGTGGGRNTEAFF. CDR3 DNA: TGTGCCAGCAGCCCCGGGACAGGGGGCGGACGGAACACTGAAGCTTTCTTT.

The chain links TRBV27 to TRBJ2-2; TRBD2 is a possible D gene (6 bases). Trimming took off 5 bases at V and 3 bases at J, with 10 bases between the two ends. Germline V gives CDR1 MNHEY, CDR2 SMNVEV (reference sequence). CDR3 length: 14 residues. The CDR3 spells CASSGGKYTGELFF. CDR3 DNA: TGTGCCAGCAGTGGGGGGAAGTACACCGGGGAGCTGTTTTTT.

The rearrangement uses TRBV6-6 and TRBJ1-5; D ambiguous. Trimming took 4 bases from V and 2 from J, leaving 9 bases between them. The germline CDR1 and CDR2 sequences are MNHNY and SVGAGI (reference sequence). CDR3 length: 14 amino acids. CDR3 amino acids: CASSLQVGNQPQHF. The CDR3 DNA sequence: TGTGCCAGCAGTTTGCAGGTGGGCAATCAGCCCCAGCATTTT.